These T cell receptor beta chains were read from a single sample in a study of post-analysis software for immune sequencing data. Via MiXCR, TCRdb re-called the PCR reads, giving one row per CDR3 protein. The sample includes over 150,000 distinct CDR3 sequences, 25% to 35% of them seen just once. Sequencing was performed on blood. The source of these receptors is a girl aged 10-17 years with multiple sclerosis. The CDR3 runs from the conserved cysteine through the conserved F or W. Fields, in order: D gene, J gene, clone size, V gene, CDR3 DNA, CDR3 protein. The D gene is left open where the match is weak. Expanded clones are given a class, and other clones once, few, many or no size at all.

-	TRBJ2-5	many	TRBV9	TGTGCCAGCAGCGTGGGGGGCTTGAACCAGACAGGCGAAGAGACCCAGTACTTC	CASSVGGLNQTGEETQYF
-	TRBJ2-7	-	TRBV15	TGTGCCACCAGCAGAGATTTCTTCGGTAGCGGCAGCTCCTACGAGCAGTACTTC	CATSRDFFGSGSSYEQYF
-	TRBJ1-5	few	TRBV12-3/TRBV12-4	TGTGCCAGCAGCCAAGATAGCAATCAGCCCCAGCATTTT	CASSQDSNQPQHF
-	TRBJ1-4	few	TRBV4-2	TGTGCCAGCAGCCAAGATAGGCTTATTAATGAAAAACTGTTTTTT	CASSQDRLINEKLFF
TRBD2	TRBJ2-7	many	TRBV11-2	TGTGCCAGCAGCCTCACTGGGGGGGTGGGGGACTACGAGCAGTACTTC	CASSLTGGVGDYEQYF
-	TRBJ2-3	many	TRBV12-3/TRBV12-4	TGTGCCAGCAGCCCGTACACAGATACGCAGTATTTT	CASSPYTDTQYF
TRBD1	TRBJ1-5	-	TRBV10-2	TGCGCCAGCAGTGAGTCCTCCCGGACAGGGAGGGGGGATCAGCCCCAGCATTTT	CASSESSRTGRGDQPQHF
-	TRBJ2-3	once	TRBV5-1	TGCGCCAGCAGCTTGGGGGGACTCACAGATACGCAGTATTTT	CASSLGGLTDTQYF
-	TRBJ2-4	many	TRBV18	TGTGCCAGCTCACGGGACAATGTCAAAAACATTCAGTACTTC	CASSRDNVKNIQYF
-	TRBJ2-1	many	TRBV24-1	TGTGCCACCAGGGACCTCCGGGGTGAGCAGTTCTTC	CATRDLRGEQFF
TRBD2	TRBJ2-3	many	TRBV12-5	TGTGCTGCCGCCCGGAGCGGGAGCTCAGATACGCAGTATTTT	CAAARSGSSDTQYF
-	TRBJ1-1	few	TRBV5-1	TGCGCCAGCAGCCCTGGTTGGGACGCGAGTACTGAAGCTTTCTTT	CASSPGWDASTEAFF
TRBD2	TRBJ2-7	many	TRBV20-1	TGCAGTGCTAGTCGGCGGGAGAAACGGGGCGAGCAGTACTTC	CSASRREKRGEQYF
-	TRBJ1-1	once	TRBV5-1	TGCGCCAGCAGCAGGGATCCGGATACTGAAGCTTTCTTT	CASSRDPDTEAFF
-	TRBJ1-2	-	TRBV9	TGTGCCAGCAGTTTATCCCGGGTTGGCTATGGCTACACCTTC	CASSLSRVGYGYTF
TRBD2	TRBJ2-1	many	TRBV5-5	TGTGCCAGCAGCTTGGGGGCTAGCGGATACAATGAGCAGTTCTTC	CASSLGASGYNEQFF
-	TRBJ2-4	-	TRBV7-2	TGTGCCAGCAGCTTAAGGTCAGGGAGAGCCAAAAACATTCAGTACTTC	CASSLRSGRAKNIQYF
TRBD2	TRBJ2-7	-	TRBV2	TGTGCCAGCAGTTTTGAATCCCCGGGACTAGTCTACGAGCAGTACTTC	CASSFESPGLVYEQYF
-	TRBJ1-4	-	TRBV3-1	TGTGCCAGCAGCAGCGTGTGGGGTGAAAAACTGTTTTTT	CASSSVWGEKLFF
-	TRBJ2-3	many	TRBV12-3/TRBV12-4	TGTGCCAGCACCCATGGGGAGGATACGCAGTATTTT	CASTHGEDTQYF